This TCR beta chain emerged from a study of PD-1 blockade in classical Hodgkin lymphoma. Overall study findings and caveats: The CD4+ diversity rise by C4D1 was clearest in complete responders.

Autologous stem cell transplantation was followed by relapse in every patient, and brentuximab vedotin exposure varied. Germline assignment: CDR1 MNHEY and CDR2 SMNVEV (reference sequence). The CDR3 is made up of 14 amino acids. V gave up 3 bases and J gave up 6 bases; unmatched junction bases: 5. Turning to this clone: The antigen remains undetermined.

Profiling relied on immunoSEQ multiplex PCR, and the TCRdb table lists in-frame clones only, not all of them. The sample consists of 30,000 to 35,000 clones, roughly four fifths of them appearing once. This specimen consisted of peripheral blood mononuclear cells (PBMCs), obtained at baseline. The chain links TRBV27 to TRBJ2-7; 10 bases map to TRBD1. The sequence was collected from a human donor with classical Hodgkin lymphoma. The CDR3 DNA reads as TGTGCCAGCAGTTTTATGACAGGGGGCTCCGAGCAGTACTTC. As protein: CASSFMTGGSEQYF.